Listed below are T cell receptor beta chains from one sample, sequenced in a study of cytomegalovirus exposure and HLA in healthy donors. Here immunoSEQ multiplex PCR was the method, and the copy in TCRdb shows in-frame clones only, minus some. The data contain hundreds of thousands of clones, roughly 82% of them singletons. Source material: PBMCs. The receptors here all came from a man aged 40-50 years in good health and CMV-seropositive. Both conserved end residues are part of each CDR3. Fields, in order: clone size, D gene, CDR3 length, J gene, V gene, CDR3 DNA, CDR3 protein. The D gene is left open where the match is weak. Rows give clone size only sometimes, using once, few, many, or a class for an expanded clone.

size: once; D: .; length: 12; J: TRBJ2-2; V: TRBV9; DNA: TGTGCCAGCAGCGTATTACACGGGGAGCTGTTTTTT; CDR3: CASSVLHGELFF
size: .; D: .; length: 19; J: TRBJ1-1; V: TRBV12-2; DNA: TGTGCAAGTCGCTTGAGTGGACAGGGTAATGTATGTGGGAACACTGAAGCTTTCTTT; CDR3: CASRLSGQGNVCGNTEAFF
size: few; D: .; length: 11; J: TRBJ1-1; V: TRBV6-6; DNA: TGTGCCAGCAGCCCGGGAGATGAAGCTTTCTTT; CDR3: CASSPGDEAFF
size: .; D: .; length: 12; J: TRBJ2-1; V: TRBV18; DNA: TGTGCCAGCTCACCACAAAACAGTGAGCAGTTCTTC; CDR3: CASSPQNSEQFF
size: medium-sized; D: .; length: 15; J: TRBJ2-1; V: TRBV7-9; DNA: TGTGCCAGCAGCTTCTCCTCTAGCTCCTACAATGAGCAGTTCTTC; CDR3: CASSFSSSSYNEQFF
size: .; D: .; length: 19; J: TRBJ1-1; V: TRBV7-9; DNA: TGTGCCAGCAGCTTAGTCTCCCTGCCCGGGACTGAATTGAACACTGAAGCTTTCTTT; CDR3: CASSLVSLPGTELNTEAFF
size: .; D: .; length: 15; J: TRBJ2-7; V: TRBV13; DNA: TGTGCCAGCAGCTTGGGGTGGGGGGGCGGAAACGAGCAGTACTTC; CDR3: CASSLGWGGGNEQYF
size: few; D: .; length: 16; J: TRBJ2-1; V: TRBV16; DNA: TGTGCCAGCAGCCAATGGGAGACTAGAGCCTACAATGAGCAGTTCTTC; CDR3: CASSQWETRAYNEQFF
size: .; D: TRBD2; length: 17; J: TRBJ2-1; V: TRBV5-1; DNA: TGCGCCAGCAGCTTGCCCCTGACTAGCGGAGCAGGGAGTGAGCAGTTCTTC; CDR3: CASSLPLTSGAGSEQFF
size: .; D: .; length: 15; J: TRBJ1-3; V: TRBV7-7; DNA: TGTGCTAGCAGCCCCCTGGCAGTAACTGGAAACACCATATATTTT; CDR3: CASSPLAVTGNTIYF
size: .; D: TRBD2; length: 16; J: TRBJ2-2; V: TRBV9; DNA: TGTGCCAGCACCACTGGGACGGGAGGGAACACCGGGGAGCTGTTTTTT; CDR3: CASTTGTGGNTGELFF
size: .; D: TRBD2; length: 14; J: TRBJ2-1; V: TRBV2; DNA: TGTGCCAGCAGACTAGCGGGAGTAAGGGGTGAGCAGTTCTTC; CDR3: CASRLAGVRGEQFF
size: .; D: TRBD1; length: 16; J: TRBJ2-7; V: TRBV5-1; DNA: TGCGCCAGCAGCTTGGCGGCCAGGGGGCCTTTATACGAGCAGTACTTC; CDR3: CASSLAARGPLYEQYF
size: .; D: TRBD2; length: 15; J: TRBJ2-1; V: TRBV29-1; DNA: TGCAGCGTTGGGGGAGCGGGAGGGAGGTACAATGAGCAGTTCTTC; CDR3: CSVGGAGGRYNEQFF
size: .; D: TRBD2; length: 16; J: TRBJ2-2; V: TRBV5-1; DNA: TGCGCCAGCAGCTTGGCTCTAGCGGGAGAGGCCGGGGAGCTGTTTTTT; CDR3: CASSLALAGEAGELFF
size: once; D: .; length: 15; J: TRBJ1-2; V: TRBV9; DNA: TGTGCCAGCAGCGTAGGGAGACAGGTCTACGATGGCTACACCTTC; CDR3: CASSVGRQVYDGYTF
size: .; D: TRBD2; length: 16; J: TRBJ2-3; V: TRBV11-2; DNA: TGTGCCAGCAGCTCACAGCCTAGCGGGATCACAGATACGCAGTATTTT; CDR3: CASSSQPSGITDTQYF
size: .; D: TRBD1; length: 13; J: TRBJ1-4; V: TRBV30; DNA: TGTGCCTGGAGCCCGGGACAGGGAGGGAGACTGTTTTTT; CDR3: CAWSPGQGGRLFF
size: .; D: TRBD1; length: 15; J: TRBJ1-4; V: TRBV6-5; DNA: TGTGCCAGCAGCCTAGGGACAGCGACAAATGAAAAACTGTTTTTT; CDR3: CASSLGTATNEKLFF
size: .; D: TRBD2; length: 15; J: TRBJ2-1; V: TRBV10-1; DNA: TGCGCCAGCAGTGATATTAGCGGGAGTGTTAATGAGCAGTTCTTC; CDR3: CASSDISGSVNEQFF